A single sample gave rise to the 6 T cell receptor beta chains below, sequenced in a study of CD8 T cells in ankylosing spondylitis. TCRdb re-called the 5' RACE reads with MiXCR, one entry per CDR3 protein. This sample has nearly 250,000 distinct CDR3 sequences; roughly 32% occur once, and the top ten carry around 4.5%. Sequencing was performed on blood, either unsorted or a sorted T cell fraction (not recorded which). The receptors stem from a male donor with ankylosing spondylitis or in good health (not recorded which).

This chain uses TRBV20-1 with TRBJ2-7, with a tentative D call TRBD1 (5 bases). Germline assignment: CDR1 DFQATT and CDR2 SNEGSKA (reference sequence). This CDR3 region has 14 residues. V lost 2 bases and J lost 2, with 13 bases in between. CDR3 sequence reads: CSARHRDSTYEQYF. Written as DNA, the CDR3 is TGCAGTGCTAGACATCGCGACAGCACCTACGAGCAGTACTTC.

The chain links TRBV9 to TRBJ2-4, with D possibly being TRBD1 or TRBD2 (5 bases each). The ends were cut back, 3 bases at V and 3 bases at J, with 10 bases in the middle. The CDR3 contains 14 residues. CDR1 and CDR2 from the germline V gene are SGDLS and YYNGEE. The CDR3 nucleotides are TGTGCCAGCAGCGCCGGGGACGGCAAAAACATTCAGTACTTC. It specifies CASSAGDGKNIQYF.

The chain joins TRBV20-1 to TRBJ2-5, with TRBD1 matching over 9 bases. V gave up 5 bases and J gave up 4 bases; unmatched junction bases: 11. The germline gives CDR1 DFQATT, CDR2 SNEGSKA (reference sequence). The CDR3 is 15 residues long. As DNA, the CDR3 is TGCAGTGCTCTATCTAGAACAGGGGGCACAGAGACCCAGTACTTC. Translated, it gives CSALSRTGGTETQYF.

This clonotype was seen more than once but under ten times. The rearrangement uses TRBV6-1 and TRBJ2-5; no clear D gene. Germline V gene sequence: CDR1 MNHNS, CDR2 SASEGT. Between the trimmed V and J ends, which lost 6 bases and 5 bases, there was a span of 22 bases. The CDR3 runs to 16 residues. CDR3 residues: CASRRPSTGVVETQYF. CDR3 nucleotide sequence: TGTGCCAGCAGGAGACCCTCGACCGGCGTGGTTGAGACCCAGTACTTC.

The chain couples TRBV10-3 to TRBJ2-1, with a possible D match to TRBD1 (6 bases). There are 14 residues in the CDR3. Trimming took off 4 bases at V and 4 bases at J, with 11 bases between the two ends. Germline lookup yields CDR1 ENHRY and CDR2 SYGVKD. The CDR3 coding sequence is TGTGCCATCAGTGTCGGGACACAATACAATGAGCAGTTCTTC. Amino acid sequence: CAISVGTQYNEQFF.

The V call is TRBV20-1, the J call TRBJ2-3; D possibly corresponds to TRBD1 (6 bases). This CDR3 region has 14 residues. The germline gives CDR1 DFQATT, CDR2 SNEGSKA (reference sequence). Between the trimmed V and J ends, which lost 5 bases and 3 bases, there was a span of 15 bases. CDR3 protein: CSAASQGLTDTQYF. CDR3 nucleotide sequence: TGCAGTGCTGCCAGCCAGGGGTTGACAGATACGCAGTATTTT.